These 16 T cell receptor beta chains came from one sample sequenced in a study of beta chain features in type 1 diabetes. As every portion of the isolated RNA was reverse transcribed, the sequencing read expressed TCRB transcripts. The repertoire was sequenced with immunoSEQ multiplex PCR; TCRdb's copy has only in-frame clones and lacks some. The table includes some 150,000 clones, about 10% detected once. The material sequenced was naive CD4+ T cells from blood. These receptors were taken from a man between 18 and 35 years old in good health.

This clone has only a few counts. The J gene is TRBJ2-1, the V gene TRBV6-4; 13 bases align to TRBD2. V trimming: 3 bases; J trimming: 14 bases; junction bases outside the gene matches: 7. CDR3 length: 14 residues. Per the germline V gene, CDR1 is MRHNA and CDR2 is SNTAGT. Here the CDR3 reads CASSDQTSGGIKFF. DNA for the CDR3: TGTGCCAGCAGTGATCAGACTAGCGGGGGGATCAAGTTCTTC.

Notes on this clone: This may be a read error: a much more frequent sequence differs by one nucleotide. V is TRBV11-2 and J is TRBJ2-5; 7 nucleotides align to TRBD1. The CDR3 has 13 amino acids. Germline V gene sequence: CDR1 SGHAT, CDR2 FQNNGV. Trimming removed 5 bases from V and 2 bases from J; junction bases left unmatched: 2. CDR3 DNA: TGTGCCAGCAGCCCGGGACAGCAAGAGACCCAGTACTTC. Encoded protein: CASSPGQQETQYF.

There are a few counts of this clone. The V call is TRBV7-3, the J call TRBJ2-1; 9 bases map to TRBD1. CDR1 SGHTA and CDR2 FQGTGA come from the germline V gene. Trimming at V came to 3 bases and at J to 6 bases, leaving 9 bases not matched to a gene. This CDR3 spans 16 amino acids. The CDR3 DNA reads as TGTGCCAGCAGCTTGTCCGGGACAGGGCAGATCAATGAGCAGTTCTTC. This gives the protein CASSLSGTGQINEQFF.

There are a few counts of this clone. The chain joins TRBV4-3 to TRBJ1-5; D remains ambiguous. Germline V CDR1 and CDR2: LGHNA, YSLEER. With 4 bases removed from V and 5 bases from J, the gap between germline ends came to 9 bases. This CDR3 has 13 residues. The CDR3 bases are TGCGCCAGCAGCCTCCGACGGGATCAGCCCCAGCATTTT. It translates to CASSLRRDQPQHF.

In this sample, this clone turned up a few times. V is TRBV5-1 and J is TRBJ1-6; D call uncertain. This CDR3 is built from 13 residues. Germline CDR1 reads SGHRS; CDR2 reads YFSETQ. Trimming took off 1 base at V and 8 bases at J, with 7 bases between the two ends. CDR3 DNA: TGCGCCAGCAGCTTGATTGGAGATTCACCCCTCCACTTT. Encoded protein: CASSLIGDSPLHF.

The chain links TRBV5-1 to TRBJ2-5; 7 bases agree with TRBD1. CDR1 and CDR2 (germline): SGHRS, YFSETQ. There are 16 residues in the CDR3. The V gene end was trimmed by 2 bases and the J gene end by 4 bases; junction bases not matched to a gene: 11. The CDR3 bases are TGCGCCAGCAGCTTAGGCCAGGGGGTTGGCGGAGAGACCCAGTACTTC. Its translation is CASSLGQGVGGETQYF.

The chain combines TRBV6-5 with TRBJ1-5; 8 nucleotides align to TRBD1. The V gene's germline CDR1 is MNHEY and CDR2 SVGAGI. The CDR3 has 15 amino acids. V was clipped by 5 bases and J by 3 bases; unmatched bases: 6. This chain's CDR3 is CASSPQGAFNQPQHF. DNA of the CDR3: TGTGCCAGCAGTCCCCAGGGGGCTTTCAATCAGCCCCAGCATTTT.

The sample holds many counts of this clone. The chain is built from TRBV20-1 and TRBJ2-3; no clear D gene. V dropped 7 bases and J dropped 0 bases, with 5 bases sitting between them. This CDR3 contains 11 residues. Per the germline V gene, CDR1 is DFQATT and CDR2 is SNEGSKA (reference sequence). The CDR3 nucleotides are TGCAGTGTCGTTAGCACAGATACGCAGTATTTT. Protein sequence: CSVVSTDTQYF.

The chain recombines TRBV11-3 with TRBJ2-5, with TRBD2 matching over 10 bases. The DNA end is a closer match to TRBJ2-7, so the J assignment may be wrong. The CDR3 contains 16 residues. Germline CDR1 and CDR2: SGHNT and YENEEA. The DNA for the CDR3 is TGTGCCAGCAGCCAGCGGCGGCTAGCGGGGGACTACGAGCAGTACTTC. Its translation: CASSQRRLAGDYEQYF.

This clone has only a few counts. The V and J genes are TRBV5-4 and TRBJ1-2, with D unclear. CDR1 and CDR2 from the germline V gene are SGHNT and YYREEE (reference sequence). Trimming removed 4 bases from V and 5 bases from J, with 21 bases in between. This CDR3 has 16 residues. The CDR3 sequence: CASSPRRGRVPYGYTF. CDR3 bases: TGTGCCAGCAGCCCAAGGCGCGGGAGGGTTCCTTATGGCTACACCTTC.

This clone appeared a few times. This chain connects TRBV4-2 to TRBJ2-5; 10 bases are a match to TRBD2. CDR3 length equals 17 residues. The germline gives CDR1 LGHNA, CDR2 YNFKEQ. With V trimmed by 1 base and J by 5 bases, 10 bases remained unmatched. CDR3 nucleotide sequence: TGTGCCAGCAGCCAAGTCCGCAGCGGGGGGGCCGAGGAGACCCAGTACTTC. This codes for CASSQVRSGGAEETQYF.

The rearrangement links TRBV6-4 to TRBJ2-1; TRBD2 matches at 7 bases. Germline V CDR1 and CDR2: MRHNA, SNTAGT. The CDR3 totals 16 residues. Trimming at V came to 2 bases and at J to 4 bases, leaving 8 bases not matched to a gene. The CDR3 bases are TGTGCCAGCAGTGACCCCCCCCGGGGGGATTACAATGAGCAGTTCTTC. This encodes CASSDPPRGDYNEQFF.

This clone was recorded at least ten times. The V call is TRBV7-2, the J call TRBJ1-2; tentatively, D is TRBD1 (5 bases). V lost 4 bases and J lost 4, with 16 bases in between. The CDR3 has 15 amino acids. Germline CDR1 and CDR2: SGHTA and FQGNSA. Here the CDR3 reads CASSSEVAGFYGYTF. The DNA for the CDR3 is TGTGCCAGCAGCTCAGAAGTGGCAGGGTTCTATGGCTACACCTTC.

DNA of the CDR3: TGTGCCAGCAGCCAAGGGGGACAGAACACTGAAGCTTTCTTT. This encodes CASSQGGQNTEAFF. The V call is TRBV4-2, the J call TRBJ1-1; perhaps TRBD1 as D (6 bases). The CDR3 is made up of 14 amino acids. Germline lookup yields CDR1 LGHNA and CDR2 YNFKEQ. V was pared by 1 base and J by 1 base, with 7 bases between.

Only a few counts were recorded for this clone. This sequence joins TRBV28 and TRBJ2-4; TRBD1 matches 9 bases. The CDR3 extends over 24 amino acids. The V segment lost 6 bases and the J segment 2 bases; nucleotides outside the gene matches: 32. Germline V gene sequence: CDR1 MDHEN, CDR2 SYDVKM. The CDR3 loop is CASRLSRREAGPPGQGISKNIQYF. CDR3 DNA sequence: TGTGCCAGCAGGCTATCTCGGCGGGAAGCAGGCCCGCCGGGACAGGGAATTTCCAAAAACATTCAGTACTTC.

This sequence joins TRBV6-5 and TRBJ2-5, with D possibly TRBD1 on 6 matching bases. Germline V CDR1 and CDR2: MNHEY, SVGAGI. Trimming shortened V by 2 bases and J by 0 bases, and 7 bases separated the two germline ends. The CDR3 extends over 14 amino acids. The CDR3, as DNA: TGTGCCAGCAGTTACGGACAGAACCAAGAGACCCAGTACTTC. This codes for CASSYGQNQETQYF.